This T cell receptor beta chain stems from a study of T cells in Graves' hyperthyroidism and ophthalmopathy. Those with hyperthyroidism were 18 to 65 years old, newly diagnosed, and ill for under 2 months. Investigators excluded patients with uncontrolled infection, other autoimmune disease, pregnancy or lactation. Clinicians diagnosed patients from clinical symptoms, serum thyroxine and TRAb, thyroid ultrasound and orbital computed tomography. Using RNA transcripts as the source, TCR beta CDR3 regions were amplified. Carried out on the TCR CDR3, a first-round RT-PCR used the HTBI primer set. Each CDR3 protein gets one entry after TCRdb re-called the multiplex PCR reads with MiXCR. Of about 840,000 distinct CDR3 sequences in the sample, about two fifths were seen once. The CDR3 totals 14 residues. V lost 6 bases and J lost 3, with 12 bases in between.

The chain combines TRBV12-3 or TRBV12-4 with TRBJ1-3; D not certain. The sequence was obtained from a man aged 18 to 30 with Graves' hyperthyroidism. The sequenced sample was blood. CDR3 sequence (DNA): TGTGCCAGCAGGGACCCGGGCCGTGGAAACACCATATATTTT. Residues: CASRDPGRGNTIYF.